Listed below are T cell receptor beta chains from one sample, sequenced in a study of OX40 agonist ivuxolimab in advanced cancers. Clones were sequenced by immunoSEQ multiplex PCR, and TCRdb holds only the in-frame ones, with some missing. Of 55,000 or so clones listed, 86% are singletons. This sample comprised CD4+ or CD8+ T cells sorted from blood, obtained in a trial of the OX40 agonist ivuxolimab. Receptor source: an adult with an advanced solid tumor such as melanoma, head and neck, liver or kidney cancer. Each CDR3 is given with its conserved first and last residue. D genes are given only for firm matches. Not every row has a clone size; where given, it reads once, few, many or a size class.

CDR3aa: CSAGGTTGETEKLFF
CDR3nt: TGCAGCGCCGGGGGGACCACAGGGGAAACTGAAAAACTGTTTTTT
j_gene: TRBJ1-4
d_gene: TRBD1
len: 15
v_gene: TRBV29-1
abundance: NA

CDR3aa: CASSANGQWNQPQHF
CDR3nt: TGTGCCAGCAGTGCAAACGGACAGTGGAATCAGCCCCAGCATTTT
j_gene: TRBJ1-5
d_gene: NA
len: 15
v_gene: TRBV6-1
abundance: NA

CDR3aa: CASIRTGNYEQYF
CDR3nt: TGTGCCAGCATTCGGACGGGAAACTACGAGCAGTACTTC
j_gene: TRBJ2-7
d_gene: NA
len: 13
v_gene: TRBV2
abundance: NA

CDR3aa: CASSGRTGTGNEQYF
CDR3nt: TGTGCCAGCAGTGGCCGCACCGGGACAGGGAACGAGCAGTACTTC
j_gene: TRBJ2-7
d_gene: TRBD1
len: 15
v_gene: TRBV6-1
abundance: NA

CDR3aa: CASSSLVGYLNQPQHF
CDR3nt: TGTGCCAGCAGCTCCCTTGTGGGGTACCTTAACCAGCCCCAGCATTTT
j_gene: TRBJ1-5
d_gene: NA
len: 16
v_gene: TRBV7-2
abundance: NA

CDR3aa: CASSLQGLRNTIYF
CDR3nt: TGTGCCAGCAGCTTACAGGGGTTGAGAAACACCATATATTTT
j_gene: TRBJ1-3
d_gene: TRBD1
len: 14
v_gene: TRBV5-4
abundance: NA

CDR3aa: CASSEQISGGPQHF
CDR3nt: TGTGCCAGCAGTGAACAAATATCAGGGGGGCCCCAGCATTTT
j_gene: TRBJ1-5
d_gene: TRBD1
len: 14
v_gene: TRBV2
abundance: NA

CDR3aa: CASSQDPSLGGEQYF
CDR3nt: TGTGCCAGCAGCCAAGATCCCTCCTTGGGAGGCGAGCAGTACTTC
j_gene: TRBJ2-7
d_gene: NA
len: 15
v_gene: TRBV5-4
abundance: NA

CDR3aa: CATNRGGALALHF
CDR3nt: TGTGCCACCAATCGGGGGGGTGCTTTGGCCCTCCACTTT
j_gene: TRBJ1-6
d_gene: NA
len: 13
v_gene: TRBV6-1
abundance: NA

CDR3aa: CASSQGQDAGYGYTF
CDR3nt: TGTGCCAGCAGCCAAGGCCAGGACGCGGGTTATGGCTACACCTTC
j_gene: TRBJ1-2
d_gene: NA
len: 15
v_gene: TRBV14
abundance: NA

CDR3aa: CASSVTGYTF
CDR3nt: TGTGCCAGCAGTGTAACTGGCTACACCTTC
j_gene: TRBJ1-2
d_gene: NA
len: 10
v_gene: TRBV6-1
abundance: NA

CDR3aa: CASSKSGTRDSPLHF
CDR3nt: TGTGCCAGCAGTAAATCCGGGACCCGAGATTCACCCCTCCACTTT
j_gene: TRBJ1-6
d_gene: NA
len: 15
v_gene: TRBV6-5
abundance: NA

CDR3aa: CASSRGPISGNTIYF
CDR3nt: TGTGCCAGCAGTCGGGGGCCTATCTCTGGAAACACCATATATTTT
j_gene: TRBJ1-3
d_gene: NA
len: 15
v_gene: TRBV27
abundance: NA

CDR3aa: CASSLVGREDTQYF
CDR3nt: TGCGCCAGCAGCTTGGTTGGACGGGAAGATACGCAGTATTTT
j_gene: TRBJ2-3
d_gene: NA
len: 14
v_gene: TRBV5-1
abundance: NA

CDR3aa: CASSTRLLVTEAFF
CDR3nt: TGTGCCAGCAGTACCCGACTCCTGGTCACTGAAGCTTTCTTT
j_gene: TRBJ1-1
d_gene: NA
len: 14
v_gene: TRBV27
abundance: NA

CDR3aa: CASSTTVPGYTF
CDR3nt: TGTGCCAGCAGTACGACAGTGCCGGGCTACACCTTC
j_gene: TRBJ1-2
d_gene: NA
len: 12
v_gene: TRBV6-6
abundance: NA

CDR3aa: CASSRRNELGNQPQHF
CDR3nt: TGTGCCAGCTCACGTCGGAACGAGCTAGGCAATCAGCCCCAGCATTTT
j_gene: TRBJ1-5
d_gene: NA
len: 16
v_gene: TRBV18
abundance: medium-sized

CDR3aa: CASSETTGTDTQYF
CDR3nt: TGCGCCAGCAGTGAGACCACAGGGACAGATACGCAGTATTTT
j_gene: TRBJ2-3
d_gene: NA
len: 14
v_gene: TRBV10-1
abundance: NA

CDR3aa: CASSSPGTANLEKLFF
CDR3nt: TGTGCCAGCAGTTCCCCTGGGACAGCCAATTTAGAAAAACTGTTTTTT
j_gene: TRBJ1-4
d_gene: TRBD1
len: 16
v_gene: TRBV6-5
abundance: NA

CDR3aa: CASSSNNRGWNEQFF
CDR3nt: TGCGCCAGCAGTTCCAACAACAGGGGCTGGAATGAGCAGTTCTTC
j_gene: TRBJ2-1
d_gene: TRBD1
len: 15
v_gene: TRBV10-1
abundance: NA

CDR3aa: CASSLVRTEAFF
CDR3nt: TGTGCCAGCAGCTTGGTCCGGACTGAAGCTTTCTTT
j_gene: TRBJ1-1
d_gene: NA
len: 12
v_gene: TRBV7-2
abundance: once

CDR3aa: CASSPGERNTEAFF
CDR3nt: TGTGCCAGCAGCCCAGGGGAACGGAACACTGAAGCTTTCTTT
j_gene: TRBJ1-1
d_gene: NA
len: 14
v_gene: TRBV5-8
abundance: medium-sized

CDR3aa: CASSPGQGEYQPQHF
CDR3nt: TGTGCCAGCTCTCCCGGACAGGGTGAATATCAGCCCCAGCATTTT
j_gene: TRBJ1-5
d_gene: TRBD1
len: 15
v_gene: TRBV18
abundance: NA

CDR3aa: CASSQGYHGASYEQYF
CDR3nt: TGCGCCAGCAGCCAAGGATATCACGGGGCTTCGTACGAGCAGTACTTC
j_gene: TRBJ2-7
d_gene: NA
len: 16
v_gene: TRBV4-1
abundance: NA

CDR3aa: CASSVSGATYEQYF
CDR3nt: TGTGCCAGCAGCGTTAGCGGGGCGACCTACGAGCAGTACTTC
j_gene: TRBJ2-7
d_gene: TRBD2
len: 14
v_gene: TRBV7-9
abundance: NA

CDR3aa: CASSLGTYGSNEKLFF
CDR3nt: TGCGCCAGCAGCCTCGGGACATACGGTAGTAATGAAAAACTGTTTTTT
j_gene: TRBJ1-4
d_gene: NA
len: 16
v_gene: TRBV5-1
abundance: NA

CDR3aa: CSAGHGDTIYF
CDR3nt: TGCAGTGCGGGACACGGGGACACCATATATTTT
j_gene: TRBJ1-3
d_gene: NA
len: 11
v_gene: TRBV20-1
abundance: NA

CDR3aa: CASSEIDEQFF
CDR3nt: TGTGCCAGCAGTGAGATCGATGAGCAGTTCTTC
j_gene: TRBJ2-1
d_gene: NA
len: 11
v_gene: TRBV2
abundance: NA

CDR3aa: CASQMGLRQETQYF
CDR3nt: TGTGCCAGCCAAATGGGGCTGAGACAAGAGACCCAGTACTTC
j_gene: TRBJ2-5
d_gene: NA
len: 14
v_gene: TRBV6-1
abundance: NA

CDR3aa: CASSETGVSSKLESTGELFF
CDR3nt: TGTGCCAGCAGTGAAACCGGGGTTTCCTCAAAGTTGGAGAGCACCGGGGAGCTGTTTTTT
j_gene: TRBJ2-2
d_gene: NA
len: 20
v_gene: TRBV6-1
abundance: NA

CDR3aa: CASSGGGSNEKLFF
CDR3nt: TGTGCCAGCAGCGGCGGTGGCTCTAATGAAAAACTGTTTTTT
j_gene: TRBJ1-4
d_gene: NA
len: 14
v_gene: TRBV9
abundance: NA

CDR3aa: CSVPPGAAGEGETQYF
CDR3nt: TGCAGCGTCCCTCCAGGTGCGGCGGGGGAGGGAGAGACCCAGTACTTC
j_gene: TRBJ2-5
d_gene: TRBD2
len: 16
v_gene: TRBV29-1
abundance: NA

CDR3aa: CASSRDRGTEAFF
CDR3nt: TGTGCCAGTAGTAGGGACAGGGGCACTGAAGCTTTCTTT
j_gene: TRBJ1-1
d_gene: TRBD1
len: 13
v_gene: TRBV19
abundance: NA

CDR3aa: CASSYSKDGSYGYTF
CDR3nt: TGTGCCAGCAGTTACTCCAAGGACGGATCCTATGGCTACACCTTC
j_gene: TRBJ1-2
d_gene: NA
len: 15
v_gene: TRBV6-5
abundance: NA

CDR3aa: CASSFDPSGTSGGTDTQYF
CDR3nt: TGCGCCAGCAGCTTCGACCCTTCCGGGACTAGCGGGGGGACAGATACGCAGTATTTT
j_gene: TRBJ2-3
d_gene: TRBD2
len: 19
v_gene: TRBV5-1
abundance: NA

CDR3aa: CASSEGGNTIYF
CDR3nt: TGCGCCAGCAGCGAGGGCGGAAACACCATATATTTT
j_gene: TRBJ1-3
d_gene: NA
len: 12
v_gene: TRBV5-1
abundance: once

CDR3aa: CASSLVGGGAGPDTQYF
CDR3nt: TGTGCCAGCAGCTTAGTTGGCGGGGGGGCCGGTCCAGATACGCAGTATTTT
j_gene: TRBJ2-3
d_gene: TRBD2
len: 17
v_gene: TRBV7-2
abundance: NA

CDR3aa: CASSPGALAGQGDTQYF
CDR3nt: TGTGCCAGCAGCCCCGGCGCACTAGCGGGGCAAGGAGATACGCAGTATTTT
j_gene: TRBJ2-3
d_gene: TRBD2
len: 17
v_gene: TRBV11-2
abundance: NA

CDR3aa: CAISKDRDGYGYTF
CDR3nt: TGTGCCATCAGTAAGGACAGGGATGGCTATGGCTACACCTTC
j_gene: TRBJ1-2
d_gene: TRBD1
len: 14
v_gene: TRBV10-3
abundance: NA

CDR3aa: CASSPGTVEYSGNTIYF
CDR3nt: TGTGCCAGCAGTCCCGGGACAGTTGAGTACTCTGGAAACACCATATATTTT
j_gene: TRBJ1-3
d_gene: TRBD1
len: 17
v_gene: TRBV27
abundance: NA

CDR3aa: CASSLAGAQEPLHF
CDR3nt: TGTGCCAGCAGCTTGGCAGGGGCTCAGGAACCCCTCCACTTT
j_gene: TRBJ1-6
d_gene: NA
len: 14
v_gene: TRBV7-9
abundance: NA

CDR3aa: CASAPGRLAGYTF
CDR3nt: TGTGCCAGCGCTCCCGGGAGACTGGCTGGCTACACCTTC
j_gene: TRBJ1-2
d_gene: NA
len: 13
v_gene: TRBV6-1
abundance: few

CDR3aa: CASSLGLMNTEAFF
CDR3nt: TGTGCCAGCAGCTTGGGACTGATGAACACTGAAGCTTTCTTT
j_gene: TRBJ1-1
d_gene: NA
len: 14
v_gene: TRBV7-9
abundance: NA

CDR3aa: CASSPSAGPHEQYF
CDR3nt: TGTGCCAGCTCACCCTCAGCTGGGCCCCACGAGCAGTACTTC
j_gene: TRBJ2-7
d_gene: NA
len: 14
v_gene: TRBV18
abundance: NA

CDR3aa: CASSLALGQAAEAFF
CDR3nt: TGTGCCAGCAGCTTGGCTTTAGGACAGGCCGCTGAAGCTTTCTTT
j_gene: TRBJ1-1
d_gene: TRBD1
len: 15
v_gene: TRBV5-4
abundance: NA

CDR3aa: CASSLGGPGEQYF
CDR3nt: TGCGCCAGCAGCTTAGGGGGACCCGGAGAGCAGTACTTC
j_gene: TRBJ2-7
d_gene: NA
len: 13
v_gene: TRBV5-1
abundance: NA

CDR3aa: CASSLFPGIVAPLHF
CDR3nt: TGTGCCAGCAGTTTATTTCCAGGAATCGTGGCACCCCTCCACTTT
j_gene: TRBJ1-6
d_gene: NA
len: 15
v_gene: TRBV27
abundance: NA

CDR3aa: CASSERTGNQPQHF
CDR3nt: TGTGCCAGCAGTGAGAGGACAGGGAACCAGCCCCAGCATTTT
j_gene: TRBJ1-5
d_gene: TRBD1
len: 14
v_gene: TRBV2
abundance: NA